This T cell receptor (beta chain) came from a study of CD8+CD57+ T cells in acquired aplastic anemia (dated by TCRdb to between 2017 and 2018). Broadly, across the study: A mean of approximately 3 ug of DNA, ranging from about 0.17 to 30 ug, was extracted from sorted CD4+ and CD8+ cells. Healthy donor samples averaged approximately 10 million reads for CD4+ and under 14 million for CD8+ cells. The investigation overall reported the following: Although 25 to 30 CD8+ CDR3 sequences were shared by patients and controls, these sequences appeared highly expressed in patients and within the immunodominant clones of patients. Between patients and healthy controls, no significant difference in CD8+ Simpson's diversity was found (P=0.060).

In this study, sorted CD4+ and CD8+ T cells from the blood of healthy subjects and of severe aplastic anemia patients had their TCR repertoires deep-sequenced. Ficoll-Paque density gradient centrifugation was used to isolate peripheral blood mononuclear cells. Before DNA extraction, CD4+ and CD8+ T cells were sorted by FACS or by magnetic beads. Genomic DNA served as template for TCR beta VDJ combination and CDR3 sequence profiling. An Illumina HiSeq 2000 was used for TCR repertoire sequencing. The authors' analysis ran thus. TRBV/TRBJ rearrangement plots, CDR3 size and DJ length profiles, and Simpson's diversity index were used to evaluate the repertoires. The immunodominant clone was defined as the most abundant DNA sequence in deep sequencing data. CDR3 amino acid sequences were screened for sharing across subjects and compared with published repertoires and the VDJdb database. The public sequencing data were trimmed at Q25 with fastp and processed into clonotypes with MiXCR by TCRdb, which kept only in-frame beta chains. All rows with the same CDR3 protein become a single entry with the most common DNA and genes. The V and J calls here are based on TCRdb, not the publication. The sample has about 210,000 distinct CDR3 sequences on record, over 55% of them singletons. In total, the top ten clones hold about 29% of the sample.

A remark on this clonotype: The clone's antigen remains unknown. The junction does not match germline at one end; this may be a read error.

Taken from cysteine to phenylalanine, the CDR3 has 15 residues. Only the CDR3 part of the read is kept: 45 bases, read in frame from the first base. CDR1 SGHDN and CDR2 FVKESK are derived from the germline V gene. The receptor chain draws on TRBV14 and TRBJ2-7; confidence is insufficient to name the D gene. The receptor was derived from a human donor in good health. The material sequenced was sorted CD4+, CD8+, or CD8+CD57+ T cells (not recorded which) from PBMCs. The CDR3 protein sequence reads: CASSQAISPSYGQYF. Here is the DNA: TGTGCCAGCAGCCAAGCAATTAGCCCCTCCTACGGGCAGTACTTC. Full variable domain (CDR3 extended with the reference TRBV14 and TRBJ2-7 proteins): EAGVTQFPSHSVIEKGQTVTLRCDPISGHDNLYWYRRVMGKEIKFLLHFVKESKQDESGMPNNRFLAERTGGTYSTLKVQPAELEDSGVYFCASSQAISPSYGQYFGPGTRLTVT.